These T cell receptor beta chains were read from a single sample in a study of CXCR3-negative and CXCR3-positive naive CD8 T cells. After re-calling the 5' RACE reads, TCRdb lists one entry per CDR3 protein, DNA absent. The sample features some 56,000 distinct CDR3 sequences, with 20% in its top ten. Sequenced material: memory CD8+ T cells from blood. These receptors all come from a human donor in good health. Some clones in this sample may be carry-over from other donors' samples. Both conserved end residues are part of each CDR3.

CASSLVGGKTDTQYF,TRBJ2-3,TRBV5-5
CASSLLTSDRNEQFF,TRBJ2-1,TRBV28
CASSSGGVTEAFF,TRBJ1-1,TRBV7-6
CASSQFLGQEEILGEKLFF,TRBJ1-4,TRBV3-1
CASSPSGQGSYGYTF,TRBJ1-2,TRBV7-2
CASGDRALYEQYF,TRBJ2-7,TRBV27
CASSDAPGETQYF,TRBJ2-5,TRBV2
CASSPTSSTAQYF,TRBJ2-5,TRBV28
CASSSARETVLNEQFF,TRBJ2-1,TRBV7-8
CASSHDLGDYEQYF,TRBJ2-7,TRBV5-1
CASPLGGRADNEQFF,TRBJ2-1,TRBV7-3
CSARDLGLAFETQYF,TRBJ2-5,TRBV20-1
CASSLYRGSGGYTF,TRBJ1-2,TRBV12-3/TRBV12-4
CASSHPLGGDYTEAFF,TRBJ1-1,TRBV5-1
CSVEDPLTSGSPDTQYF,TRBJ2-3,TRBV29-1
CASSITNGWDSQQPQHF,TRBJ1-5,TRBV19
CASSQDPLAGRDNEQFF,TRBJ2-1,TRBV4-3
CASTPGGIGKLFF,TRBJ1-4,TRBV28